These T cell receptor beta chains were read from a single sample in a study of blood T cell repertoires in COVID-19. Profiling relied on immunoSEQ multiplex PCR, and the TCRdb table lists in-frame clones only, not all of them. The sample records approximately 270,000 clones, roughly 85% being singletons. Material for sequencing was PBMCs or T cells enriched from blood (not recorded which). The receptors stem from a woman between 25 and 40 years old who had recovered from COVID-19. Both conserved end residues are part of each CDR3. D genes are given only for firm matches. Expanded clones are given a class, and other clones once, few, many or no size at all.

v_gene	j_gene	d_gene	abundance	CDR3nt	CDR3aa
TRBV7-9	TRBJ2-6	.	.	TGTGCCAGCAGCCCAAATAGGAGGGCTGGGGCCAACGTCCTGACTTTC	CASSPNRRAGANVLTF
TRBV9	TRBJ2-1	.	.	TGTGCCAGCAGCGTAGGAGTATGGGGGAGGCCTCTCTACAATGAGCAGTTCTTC	CASSVGVWGRPLYNEQFF
TRBV28	TRBJ1-5	.	.	TGTGCCAGCAGTTTTTACTTGGGTGGGGGCGACCAGCCCCAGCATTTT	CASSFYLGGGDQPQHF
TRBV2	TRBJ1-6	.	few	TGTGCCAGCAGTCAACAGGACTCCTATAATTCACCCCTCCACTTT	CASSQQDSYNSPLHF
TRBV27	TRBJ2-1	.	.	TGTGCCAGCACGACGCAAAGGGGCTCGCACCATCAATTTGAGCAGTTCTTC	CASTTQRGSHHQFEQFF
TRBV30	TRBJ2-1	TRBD2	.	TGTGCCTCGAGCCTAGCGGGAGAGCCCTACAATGAGCAGTTCTTC	CASSLAGEPYNEQFF
TRBV10-3	TRBJ2-1	TRBD2	few	TGTGCCATCAAATCCCAGCGGGGGGCCTCAGGGGAGCAGTTCTTC	CAIKSQRGASGEQFF
TRBV28	TRBJ1-5	.	few	TGTGCCTCCTCCCTCGGGACTTATAGCAATCAGCCCCAGCATTTT	CASSLGTYSNQPQHF
TRBV6-1	TRBJ1-3	.	.	TGTGCCAGCAGTGAACGTCCAGGGTCCTCTGGAAACACCATATATTTT	CASSERPGSSGNTIYF
TRBV4-1	TRBJ2-1	.	.	TGCGCCAGCAGCCAAGCAAGTCAGGGAATTCGGAATGAGCAGTTCTTC	CASSQASQGIRNEQFF
TRBV9	TRBJ1-2	.	.	TGTGCCAGCAGCGTACACAAAAGGCAGGGTGCCTATGGCTACACCTTC	CASSVHKRQGAYGYTF
TRBV6-5	TRBJ1-1	.	.	TGTGCCAGCAGTTATGAGTGGAACACTGAAGCTTTCTTT	CASSYEWNTEAFF
TRBV11-3	TRBJ2-2	.	.	TGTGCCAGCAGCTTAGGGTCGAGCACCGGGGAGCTGTTTTTT	CASSLGSSTGELFF
TRBV7-9	TRBJ1-1	TRBD1	.	TGTGCCAGCAGCCTGACAGGGGCCGATACTGAAGCTTTCTTT	CASSLTGADTEAFF
TRBV9	TRBJ2-2	TRBD1	.	TGTGCCAGCAGCACACAATCCGGGACAGGGACCGGCGGGGAGCTGTTTTTT	CASSTQSGTGTGGELFF
TRBV5-1	TRBJ2-3	.	.	TGCGCCAGCAGCTTGAACCTACGAATCCCAGATACGCAGTATTTT	CASSLNLRIPDTQYF
TRBV27	TRBJ1-2	TRBD1	.	TGTGCCAGCCGATCAGGGGGGAGAGGCGGCTACACCTTC	CASRSGGRGGYTF